What follows is one T cell receptor (beta chain) and its context. The specificity of this receptor is unknown. No much larger clone exists at a distance of one base, and base qualities are not known. This sample stems from a study of T cell responses to AZD1222 COVID-19 vaccine (dated by TCRdb to the early 2020s). Regarding the research as a whole: AZD1222 recipients given second doses at about 4 weeks or at about 12 weeks were pooled, since spike-specific TCR depth and breadth were not found to differ between the two schedules. A total of approximately 240 trial participants underwent TCR sequencing, of whom around 200 received two doses of AZD1222 and 26 received two doses of the MenACWY control vaccine. Enrollment into the trials was organized by age into subgroups of 18-55, 56-69 and 70-plus years, and those subgroups contained roughly 150, 30 and 60 TCR-sequenced participants, respectively. Summary of the overall study and its limitations: Because no day 14 peak-response samples were available, the repertoires could be characterized only after the peak T cell response. Conclusions about previously exposed vaccinees were limited because only five to seven AZD1222 recipients were SARS-CoV-2 seropositive at baseline. Epitopes outside the regions mutated in the B.1.351 and B.1.1.7 variants were reportedly recognized by nearly half of the unique spike-specific TCRs. The whole spike protein was spanned by vaccine-associated CD4 TCRs, and dominant responses were seen in regions 160-218 and 743-854. The 56-69-year group was small, and its depth increase did not reach significance, likely because of low power. Most participants were white British and females outnumbered males, and the authors suggested that clonal diversity may have been underestimated. After two AZD1222 doses, both the breadth and the depth of spike-specific TCRs were significantly higher than at day 0 and than in MenACWY recipients.

The CDR3 regions of human TCRbeta chains were subjected to immunosequencing. In the source study's methods: TCRs in the repertoires were matched against a reference library of SARS-CoV-2-specific TCRs that had been generated with the MIRA antigen-specificity platform. Breadth was defined as the fraction of unique TCRs that were SARS-CoV-2-associated. Depth was defined as the fraction of total T cells that were SARS-CoV-2-associated. Each spike-specific TCR was assigned to its reactive spike region and to a CD4 or CD8 class using the MIRA data. Log10-transformed breadth and depth values were compared by one-way ANOVA with Sidak's multiple comparisons tests. This immuneACCESS table, as held by TCRdb, lists in-frame sequences with V and J called but not all clones. Of the missing ones, under half trace to an unresolved V gene in checked studies; the others have no known cause. V, J and clone size derive from that table, while D and trimming were established from the DNA sequence. The sample table shows around 150,000 clones, and more than 90% are seen once. 1.5% to 2% of the sample is taken by the ten largest.

The meaning of the sample's time point label: baseline before first vaccination. Vaccinee samples came from UK trials COV001 and COV002, including a single-blind randomized controlled phase 2/3 trial of AZD1222 (ChAdOx1 nCoV-19) in healthy adults. For TCRbeta chain sequencing, PBMC samples were collected from trial participants at day 0 and at day 28 after the second dose. The specimen comprised peripheral blood, sampled on day 0 of AZD1222 vaccination. The receptor comes from an adult in good health.

The nucleotides read TGTGCCAGCAGCCGTATAACAGGGATATATGGCTACACCTTC. It translates to CASSRITGIYGYTF. In this chain, TRBV11-3 is recombined with TRBJ1-2, and possibly TRBD1, on 6 matching bases. At the junction V is shortened by 5 bases and J by 5 bases, with 15 bases in between. For CDR1 and CDR2, the germline V gene lists SGHNT and YENEEA. The CDR3 goes from the cysteine to the phenylalanine over 14 residues. Only the CDR3 DNA stays, 42 bases, in frame from base 1.